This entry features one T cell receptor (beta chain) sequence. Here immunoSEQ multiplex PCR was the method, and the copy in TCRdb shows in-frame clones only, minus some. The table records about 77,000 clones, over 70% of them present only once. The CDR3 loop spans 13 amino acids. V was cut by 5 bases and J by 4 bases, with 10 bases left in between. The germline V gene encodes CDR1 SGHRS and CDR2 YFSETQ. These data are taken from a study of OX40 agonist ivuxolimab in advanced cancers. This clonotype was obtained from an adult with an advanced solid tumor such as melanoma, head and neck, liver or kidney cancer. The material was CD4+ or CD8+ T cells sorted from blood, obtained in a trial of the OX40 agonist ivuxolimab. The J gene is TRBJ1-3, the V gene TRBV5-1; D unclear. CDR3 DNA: TGCGCCAGCAGTCCGGGGAGCGGAAACACCATATATTTT. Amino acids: CASSPGSGNTIYF. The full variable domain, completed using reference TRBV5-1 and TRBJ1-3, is KAGVTQTPRYLIKTRGQQVTLSCSPISGHRSVSWYQQTPGQGLQFLFEYFSETQRNKGNFPGRFSGRQFSNSRSEMNVSTLELGDSALYLCASSPGSGNTIYFGEGSWLTVV.